These 28 T cell receptor beta chains were all obtained from the same sample, sequenced in a study of T cells expressing NK-cell markers. TCRdb derives one entry per CDR3 protein from the 5' RACE reads, leaving out DNA. Seen in this sample are some 600,000 distinct CDR3 sequences; the ten most common clones hold roughly 3.6%. Sequenced material: blood T cells: a sorted CD56 or NKG2C T cell subset, CD4+ or CD8+ T cells, or bulk PBMC T cells (not recorded which). All receptors derive from a man aged 18 to 30 in good health.

The chain carries TRBV24-1 and TRBJ2-1; without DNA, the TCRdb call of TRBD2 cannot be checked. This CDR3 is built from 15 residues. Germline assignment: CDR1 KGHDR and CDR2 SFDVKD. The CDR3 loop is CATSNDKFPLAEQFF.

The chain combines TRBV15 with TRBJ2-5; TCRdb gives TRBD1 as the D gene, but with no DNA this cannot be confirmed. The CDR3 consists of 16 residues. CDR1 LNHNV and CDR2 YYDKDF come from the germline V gene (reference sequence). The CDR3 protein is CATSRDPGGGGETQYF.

This rearrangement joins TRBV5-1 to TRBJ2-1; TCRdb designates TRBD2, a call that cannot be tested without DNA. The CDR3 consists of 16 residues. The germline gives CDR1 SGHRS, CDR2 YFSETQ. The CDR3 is CASSFQLAGPYNEQFF.

The rearrangement links TRBV24-1 to TRBJ2-2. Germline V CDR1 and CDR2: KGHDR, SFDVKD. This CDR3 spans 16 amino acids. The CDR3 sequence: CATSDSGRGYTGELFF.

The V call is TRBV7-2, the J call TRBJ2-1; TCRdb indicates TRBD1, and absent DNA this call remains unverified. This CDR3 comprises 14 residues. Germline V lookup: CDR1 SGHTA, CDR2 FQGNSA. The CDR3: CASSPRHQNNEQFF.

The chain carries TRBV12-3 or TRBV12-4 and TRBJ2-5; TCRdb calls TRBD1, which cannot be checked without DNA. The CDR3 covers 15 residues. The CDR3 reads CASSYGQAGRETQYF.

The chain joins TRBV4-3 to TRBJ2-6; the TCRdb call, TRBD1, lacks DNA for checking. This CDR3 has 20 residues. Germline CDR1 reads LGHNA; CDR2 reads YSLEER. This CDR3 is CASSQDPSAGVGSGANVLTF.

The CDR3 here is CSATEAPGAGDEQFF. The gene calls are TRBV20-1 and TRBJ2-1; TCRdb names TRBD1, which stays unverified in the absence of DNA. The CDR3 contains 15 residues. Germline-derived CDR1 and CDR2 are DFQATT and SNEGSKA (reference sequence).

This chain joins TRBV11-2 and TRBJ2-3; no DNA is available, so the TRBD2 call from TCRdb remains unchecked. Germline-derived CDR1 and CDR2 are SGHAT and FQNNGV. This CDR3 spans 18 amino acids. The CDR3 loop is CVSSVSRREGFSTDTQYF.

The chain is built from TRBV3-1 and TRBJ1-6; the D call of TRBD1 rests on TCRdb alone, since no DNA is present to check it. Germline loops: CDR1 LGHDT, CDR2 YNNKEL (reference sequence). This CDR3 region has 14 residues. This CDR3 is CASSHQGGGSPLHF.

The rearrangement links TRBV9 to TRBJ2-7; the D gene TCRdb calls, TRBD2, cannot be checked with no DNA. The CDR3 consists of 18 residues. Germline CDR1 SGDLS, CDR2 YYNGEE. CDR3 protein: CASSPTGLAGKSSYEQYF.

This chain links TRBV10-3 with TRBJ1-1; the TCRdb call, TRBD1, lacks DNA for checking. Looked up from germline, CDR1 is ENHRY and CDR2 is SYGVKD. The CDR3 consists of 13 residues. The CDR3 region is CAIGDGVNTEAFF.

The chain joins TRBV20-1 to TRBJ2-5; TCRdb indicates TRBD1, and absent DNA this call remains unverified. The CDR3 is 16 amino acids. CDR1 and CDR2 from the germline V gene are DFQATT and SNEGSKA (reference sequence). CDR3 protein: CSASGGTGRNSETQYF.

The CDR3: CASSFRVAYEQYF. This sequence joins TRBV11-1 and TRBJ2-7; the TCRdb D gene call, TRBD1, has no DNA to confirm it. Germline CDR1 SGHAT, CDR2 FQDESV (reference sequence). This CDR3 comprises 13 residues.

The chain carries TRBV10-2 and TRBJ2-3; without DNA, the TCRdb call of TRBD1 cannot be checked. Germline values: CDR1 WSHSY, CDR2 SAAADI. The CDR3 is 15 amino acids. CDR3 region: CASSEQGIRTDTQYF.

The chain employs TRBV24-1 and TRBJ1-2; TCRdb outputs TRBD1, but without DNA this stays unchecked. There are 13 residues in the CDR3. Germline V gene data show CDR1 as KGHDR and CDR2 as SFDVKD. The CDR3 is CATNTPGTVGYTF.

The V and J genes are TRBV2 and TRBJ2-1; TCRdb reports TRBD2, a call that lacks DNA to check it against. CDR3 size: 14 residues. Germline CDR1 and CDR2: SNHLY and FYNNEI. The CDR3 loop is CASSSGRAIGEQFF.

CDR3 sequence: CASSLPGNYGYTF. The V gene is TRBV12-3 or TRBV12-4, the J gene TRBJ1-2. CDR3 length equals 13 residues.

This chain connects TRBV27 to TRBJ2-5. The CDR3 covers 14 residues. Germline CDR1 MNHEY, CDR2 SMNVEV (reference sequence). The CDR3 protein is CASSTATSGETQYF.

V gene TRBV10-2 combines with J gene TRBJ2-5; as DNA is missing, the TRBD1 call by TCRdb cannot be tested. The CDR3 is 14 amino acids. Germline CDR1 is WSHSY and CDR2 is SAAADI. This chain's CDR3 is CASRDLGPQETQYF.

V gene TRBV7-2 combines with J gene TRBJ2-7. The CDR3 sequence is 15 residues long. Germline lookup yields CDR1 SGHTA and CDR2 FQGNSA. The CDR3: CASSLASSNSYEQYF. Full variable domain (outside the CDR3, taken from reference TRBV7-2 and TRBJ2-7): GAGVSQSPSNKVTEKGKDVELRCDPISGHTALYWYRQSLGQGLEFLIYFQGNSAPDKSGLPSDRFSAERTGGSVSTLTIQRTQQEDSAVYLCASSLASSNSYEQYFGPGTRLTVT.

This chain uses TRBV5-1 with TRBJ2-4; TCRdb reports TRBD1, a call that lacks DNA to check it against. The CDR3 totals 16 residues. The V gene's germline CDR1 is SGHRS and CDR2 YFSETQ. CDR3 protein: CASSAGDREAKNIQYF.

J is TRBJ2-3 and V is TRBV7-6. This CDR3 comprises 15 residues. Germline-derived CDR1 and CDR2 are SGHVS and FNYEAQ. The CDR3 sequence: CASSLNVGATDTQYF.

This chain uses TRBV7-8 with TRBJ2-2; checking the TCRdb D call of TRBD1 is not possible without DNA. The V gene's germline CDR1 is SGHVS and CDR2 FQNEAQ. The CDR3 runs 15 residues. The CDR3: CASSRRGRLAGELFF.

CDR3 in amino acids: CASTGTNSYNEQFF. This chain uses TRBV7-2 with TRBJ2-1; no DNA is available, so the TRBD2 call from TCRdb remains unchecked. The CDR3 length is 14 residues. CDR1 and CDR2 (germline): SGHTA, FQGNSA.

This chain uses TRBV5-1 with TRBJ2-1; no DNA is available, so the TRBD2 call from TCRdb remains unchecked. The CDR3 covers 14 residues. CDR1 is SGHRS, CDR2 YFSETQ, per germline. CDR3 loop: CASSLRAQWGEQFF.

The V gene is TRBV6-5, the J gene TRBJ2-1. The CDR3 sequence is 11 residues long. Germline-derived CDR1 and CDR2 are MNHEY and SVGAGI. The chain's CDR3 is CASSYPGVQFF.

The chain employs TRBV5-1 and TRBJ2-1; TCRdb outputs TRBD2, but without DNA this stays unchecked. The germline CDR1 and CDR2 sequences are SGHRS and YFSETQ. This CDR3 is 14 amino acids long. The CDR3 reads CASSLGASRDEQFF.